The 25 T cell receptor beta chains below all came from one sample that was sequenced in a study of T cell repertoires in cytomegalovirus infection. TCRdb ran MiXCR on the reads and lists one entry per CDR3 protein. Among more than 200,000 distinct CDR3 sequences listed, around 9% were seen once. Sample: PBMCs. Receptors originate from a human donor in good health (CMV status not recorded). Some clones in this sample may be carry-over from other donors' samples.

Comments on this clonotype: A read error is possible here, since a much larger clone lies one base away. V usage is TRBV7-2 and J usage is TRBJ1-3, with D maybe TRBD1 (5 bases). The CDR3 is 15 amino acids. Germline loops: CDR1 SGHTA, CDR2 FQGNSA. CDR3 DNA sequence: TGTGCCAGCAGCACTTGGGGGAGCTCTAGAAACACCATATATTTT. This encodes CASSTWGSSRNTIYF.

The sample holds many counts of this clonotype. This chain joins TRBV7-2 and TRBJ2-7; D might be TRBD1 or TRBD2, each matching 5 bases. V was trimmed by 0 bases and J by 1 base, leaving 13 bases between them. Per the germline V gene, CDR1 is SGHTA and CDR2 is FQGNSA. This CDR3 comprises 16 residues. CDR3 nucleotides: TGTGCCAGCAGCTTAGCGGTGCTCAGGGAGTCCTACGAGCAGTACTTC. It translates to CASSLAVLRESYEQYF.

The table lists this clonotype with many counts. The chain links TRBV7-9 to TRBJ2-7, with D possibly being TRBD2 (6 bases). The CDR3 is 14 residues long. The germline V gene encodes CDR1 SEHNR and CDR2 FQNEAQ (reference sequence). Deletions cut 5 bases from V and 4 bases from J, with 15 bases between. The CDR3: CASSDDGGMYEQYF. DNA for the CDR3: TGTGCCAGCAGCGACGATGGGGGGATGTACGAGCAGTACTTC.

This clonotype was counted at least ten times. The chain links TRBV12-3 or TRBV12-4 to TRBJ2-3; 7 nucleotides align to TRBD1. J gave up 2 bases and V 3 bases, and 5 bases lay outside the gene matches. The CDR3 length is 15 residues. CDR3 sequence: CASSFSTGTTDTQYF. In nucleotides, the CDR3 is TGTGCCAGCAGTTTCTCGACAGGGACCACAGATACGCAGTATTTT.

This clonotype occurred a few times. The CDR3 region is CSARDLQGAYNEQFF. For the CDR3, the DNA is TGCAGTGCTAGAGATCTACAGGGGGCATACAATGAGCAGTTCTTC. This rearrangement joins TRBV20-1 to TRBJ2-1; 9 nucleotides match TRBD1. The CDR3 is 15 amino acids. Germline CDR1 reads DFQATT; CDR2 reads SNEGSKA (reference sequence). V lost 0 bases and J lost 4; bases outside the gene matches: 4.

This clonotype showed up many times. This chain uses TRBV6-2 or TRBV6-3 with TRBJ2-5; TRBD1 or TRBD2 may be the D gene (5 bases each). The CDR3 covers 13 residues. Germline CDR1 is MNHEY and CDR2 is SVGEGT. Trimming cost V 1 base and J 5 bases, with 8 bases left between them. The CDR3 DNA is TGTGCCAGCAGTTACTGGGACGAGGAGACCCAGTACTTC. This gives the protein CASSYWDEETQYF.

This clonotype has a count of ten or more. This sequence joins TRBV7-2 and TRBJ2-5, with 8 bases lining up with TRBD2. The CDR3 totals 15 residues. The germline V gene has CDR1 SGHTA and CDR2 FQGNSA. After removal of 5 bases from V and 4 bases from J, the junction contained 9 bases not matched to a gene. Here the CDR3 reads CASSPQPREGETQYF. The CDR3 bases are TGTGCCAGCAGCCCACAGCCCCGGGAGGGAGAGACCCAGTACTTC.

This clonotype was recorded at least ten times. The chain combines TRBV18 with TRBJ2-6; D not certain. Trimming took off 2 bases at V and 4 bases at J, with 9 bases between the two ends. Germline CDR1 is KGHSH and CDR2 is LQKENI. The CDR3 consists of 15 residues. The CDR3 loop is CASSPKGSGANVLTF. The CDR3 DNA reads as TGTGCCAGCTCACCAAAGGGATCCGGGGCCAACGTCCTGACTTTC.

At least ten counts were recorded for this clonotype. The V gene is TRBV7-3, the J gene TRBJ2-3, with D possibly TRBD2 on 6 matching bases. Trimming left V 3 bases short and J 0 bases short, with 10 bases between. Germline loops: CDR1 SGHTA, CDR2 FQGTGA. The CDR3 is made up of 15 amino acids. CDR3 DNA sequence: TGTGCCAGCAGCTTTGCTGGGACTAGCACAGATACGCAGTATTTT. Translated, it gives CASSFAGTSTDTQYF.

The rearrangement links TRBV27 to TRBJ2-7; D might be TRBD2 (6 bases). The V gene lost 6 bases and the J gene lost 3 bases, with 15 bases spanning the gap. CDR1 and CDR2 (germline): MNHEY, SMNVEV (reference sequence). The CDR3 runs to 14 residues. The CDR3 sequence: CASSTMTRHYEQYF. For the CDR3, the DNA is TGTGCCAGCAGCACCATGACTAGACACTACGAGCAGTACTTC.

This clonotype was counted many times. CDR3 sequence reads: CASGLVIVRGQGARGEQFF. The CDR3 DNA is TGTGCTAGTGGTTTGGTCATCGTGAGGGGACAGGGGGCGCGAGGTGAGCAGTTCTTC. This chain uses TRBV12-5 with TRBJ2-1; 12 bases are shared with TRBD1. V shed 0 bases, J shed 9 bases, and the junction held 15 bases outside the gene matches. The CDR3 runs 19 residues. CDR1 and CDR2 (germline): LGHNT, FRNRAP.

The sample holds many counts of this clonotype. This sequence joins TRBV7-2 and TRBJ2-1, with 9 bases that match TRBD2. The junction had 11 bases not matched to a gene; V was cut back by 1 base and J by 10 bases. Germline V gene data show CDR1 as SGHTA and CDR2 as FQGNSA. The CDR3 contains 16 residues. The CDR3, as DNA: TGTGCCAGCAGCTTAGGGGTTAGCGGGAGAGCCCGAGAGCAGTTCTTC. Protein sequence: CASSLGVSGRAREQFF.

The CDR3 loop reads CASSFYEQYF. The CDR3 nucleotides read TGTGCCAGCAGTTTCTACGAGCAGTACTTC. V gene TRBV6-7 combines with J gene TRBJ2-7; D is uncertain. TRBV6-7 counts as an open reading frame of uncertain function. The CDR3 is made up of 10 amino acids. Deletions cut 4 bases from V and 3 bases from J, with 1 base between.

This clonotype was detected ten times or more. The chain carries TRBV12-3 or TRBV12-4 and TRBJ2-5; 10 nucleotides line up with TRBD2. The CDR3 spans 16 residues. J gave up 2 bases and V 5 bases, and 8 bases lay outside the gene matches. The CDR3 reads CASSLPGSGRQETQYF. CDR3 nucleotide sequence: TGTGCCAGCAGTCTCCCGGGTAGCGGGAGGCAAGAGACCCAGTACTTC.

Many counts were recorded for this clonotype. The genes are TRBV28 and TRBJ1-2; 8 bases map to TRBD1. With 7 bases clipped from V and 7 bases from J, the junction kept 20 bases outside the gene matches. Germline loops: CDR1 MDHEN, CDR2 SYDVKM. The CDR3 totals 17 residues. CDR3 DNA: TGTGCCAGCAAGAACCCCGGAAGACAGGGGCGGATGGGTGGCTACACCTTC. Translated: CASKNPGRQGRMGGYTF.

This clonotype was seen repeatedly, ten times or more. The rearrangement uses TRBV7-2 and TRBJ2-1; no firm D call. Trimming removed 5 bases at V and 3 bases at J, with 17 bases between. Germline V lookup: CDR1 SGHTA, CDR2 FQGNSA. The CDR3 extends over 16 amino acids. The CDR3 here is CASSLPQANFYNEQFF. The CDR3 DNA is TGTGCCAGCAGCCTCCCGCAGGCCAATTTCTACAATGAGCAGTTCTTC.

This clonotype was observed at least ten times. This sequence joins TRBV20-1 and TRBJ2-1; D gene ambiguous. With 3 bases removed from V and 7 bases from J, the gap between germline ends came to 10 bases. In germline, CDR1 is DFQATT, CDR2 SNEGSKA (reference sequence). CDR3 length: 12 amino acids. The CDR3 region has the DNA TGCAGTGCTAGGACCCTTCGAAATGAGCAGTTCTTC. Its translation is CSARTLRNEQFF.

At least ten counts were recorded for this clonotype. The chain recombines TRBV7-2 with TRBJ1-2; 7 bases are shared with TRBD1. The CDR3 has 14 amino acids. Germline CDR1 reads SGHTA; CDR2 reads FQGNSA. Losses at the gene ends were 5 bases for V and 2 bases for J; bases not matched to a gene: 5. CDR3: CASSPVTGNYGYTF. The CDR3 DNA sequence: TGTGCCAGCAGCCCTGTGACAGGGAACTATGGCTACACCTTC.

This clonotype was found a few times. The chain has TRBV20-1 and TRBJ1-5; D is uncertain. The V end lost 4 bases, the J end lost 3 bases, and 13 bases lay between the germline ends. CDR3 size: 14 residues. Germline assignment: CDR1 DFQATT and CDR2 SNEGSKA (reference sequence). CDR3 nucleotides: TGCAGTGCTACACAGACACTCAACAATCAGCCCCAGCATTTT. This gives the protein CSATQTLNNQPQHF.

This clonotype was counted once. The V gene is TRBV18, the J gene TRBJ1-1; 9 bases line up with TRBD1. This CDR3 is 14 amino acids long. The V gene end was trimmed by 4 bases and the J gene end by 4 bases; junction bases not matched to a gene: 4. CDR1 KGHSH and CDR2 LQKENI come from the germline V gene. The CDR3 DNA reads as TGTGCCAGCTCACTTGGACAGGGGCTCACTGAAGCTTTCTTT. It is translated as CASSLGQGLTEAFF.

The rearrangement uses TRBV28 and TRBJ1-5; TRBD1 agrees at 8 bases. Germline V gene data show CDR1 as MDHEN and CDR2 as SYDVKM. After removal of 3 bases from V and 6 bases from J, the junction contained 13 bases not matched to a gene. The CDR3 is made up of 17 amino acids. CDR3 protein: CASSFLGLTGAGQPQHF. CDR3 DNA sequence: TGTGCCAGCAGTTTCCTCGGATTGACAGGGGCCGGTCAGCCCCAGCATTTT. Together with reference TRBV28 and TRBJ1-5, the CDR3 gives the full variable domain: DVKVTQSSRYLVKRTGEKVFLECVQDMDHENMFWYRQDPGLGLRLIYFSYDVKMKEKGDIPEGYSVSREKKERFSLILESASTNQTSMYLCASSFLGLTGAGQPQHFGDGTRLSIL.

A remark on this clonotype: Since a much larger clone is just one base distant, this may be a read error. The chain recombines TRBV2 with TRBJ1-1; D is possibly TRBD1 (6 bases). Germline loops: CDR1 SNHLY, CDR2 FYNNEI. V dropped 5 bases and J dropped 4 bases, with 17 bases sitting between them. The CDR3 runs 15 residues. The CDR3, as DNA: TGTGCCAGCAGTTTATCTACTACAGGGTCCACTGAAGCTTTCTTT. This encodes CASSLSTTGSTEAFF.

The CDR3 DNA follows: TGCAGTACCCGGGACAGGGTTGGAAACACCATATATTTT. Translating gives CSTRDRVGNTIYF. The chain has TRBV20-1 and TRBJ1-3; 9 bases are a match to TRBD1. This CDR3 comprises 13 residues. Germline-derived CDR1 and CDR2 are DFQATT and SNEGSKA (reference sequence). V was pared by 8 bases and J by 3 bases, with 5 bases of the junction left unmatched.

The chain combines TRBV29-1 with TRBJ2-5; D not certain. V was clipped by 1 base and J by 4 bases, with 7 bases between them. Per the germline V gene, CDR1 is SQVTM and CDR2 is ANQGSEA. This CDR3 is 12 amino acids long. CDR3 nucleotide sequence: TGCAGCGTTGAAGGGGAAGGAGAGACCCAGTACTTC. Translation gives CSVEGEGETQYF.

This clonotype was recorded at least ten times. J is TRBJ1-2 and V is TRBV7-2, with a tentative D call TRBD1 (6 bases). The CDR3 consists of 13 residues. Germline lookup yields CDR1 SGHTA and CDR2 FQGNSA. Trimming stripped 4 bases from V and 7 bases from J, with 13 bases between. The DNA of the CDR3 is TGTGCCAGCAGCTATGGACAGCCAACTGGCTACACCTTC. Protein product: CASSYGQPTGYTF. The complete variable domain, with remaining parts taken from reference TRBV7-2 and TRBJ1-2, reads GAGVSQSPSNKVTEKGKDVELRCDPISGHTALYWYRQSLGQGLEFLIYFQGNSAPDKSGLPSDRFSAERTGGSVSTLTIQRTQQEDSAVYLCASSYGQPTGYTFGSGTRLTVV.